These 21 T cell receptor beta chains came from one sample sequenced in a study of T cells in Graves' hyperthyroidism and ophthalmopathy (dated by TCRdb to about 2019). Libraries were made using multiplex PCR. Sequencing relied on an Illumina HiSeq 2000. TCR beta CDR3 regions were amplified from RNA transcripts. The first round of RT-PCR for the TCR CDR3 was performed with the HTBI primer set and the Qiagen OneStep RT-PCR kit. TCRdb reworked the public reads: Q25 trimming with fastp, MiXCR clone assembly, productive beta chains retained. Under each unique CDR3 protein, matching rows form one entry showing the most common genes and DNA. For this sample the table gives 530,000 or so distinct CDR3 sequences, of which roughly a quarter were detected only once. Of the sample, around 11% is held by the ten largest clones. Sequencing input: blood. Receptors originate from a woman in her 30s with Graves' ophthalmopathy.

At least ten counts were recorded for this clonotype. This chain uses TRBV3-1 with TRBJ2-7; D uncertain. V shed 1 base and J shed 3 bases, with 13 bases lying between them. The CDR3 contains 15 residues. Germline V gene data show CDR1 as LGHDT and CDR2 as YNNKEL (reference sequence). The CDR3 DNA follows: TGTGCCAGCAGCCAAGCGGTAGGAGCCGACTACGAGCAGTACTTC. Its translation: CASSQAVGADYEQYF.

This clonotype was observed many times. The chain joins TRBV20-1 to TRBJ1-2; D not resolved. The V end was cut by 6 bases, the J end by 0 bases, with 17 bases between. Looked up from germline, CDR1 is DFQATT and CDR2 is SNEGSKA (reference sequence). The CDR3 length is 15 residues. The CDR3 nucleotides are TGCAGTGCACCACGATCTGTGATTCCTAACTATGGCTACACCTTC. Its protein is CSAPRSVIPNYGYTF.

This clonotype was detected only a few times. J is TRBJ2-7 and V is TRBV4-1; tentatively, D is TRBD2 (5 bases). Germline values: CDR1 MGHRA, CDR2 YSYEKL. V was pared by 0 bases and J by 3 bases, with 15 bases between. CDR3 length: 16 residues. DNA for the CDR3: TGCGCCAGCAGCCAAGAATGGCCGGGGAACGACTACGAGCAGTACTTC. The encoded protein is CASSQEWPGNDYEQYF.

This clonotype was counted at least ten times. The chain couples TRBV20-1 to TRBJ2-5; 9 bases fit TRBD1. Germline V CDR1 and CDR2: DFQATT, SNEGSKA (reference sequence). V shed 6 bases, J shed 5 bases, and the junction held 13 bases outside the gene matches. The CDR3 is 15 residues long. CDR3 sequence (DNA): TGCAGTGCAGCTCCGGGACAGGGCGTCCGGGAGACCCAGTACTTC. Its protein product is CSAAPGQGVRETQYF.

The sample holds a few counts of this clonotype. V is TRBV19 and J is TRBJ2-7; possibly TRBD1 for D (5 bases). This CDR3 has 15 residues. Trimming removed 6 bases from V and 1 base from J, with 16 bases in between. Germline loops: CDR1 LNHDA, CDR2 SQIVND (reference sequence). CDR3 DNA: TGTGCCAGTAGATCCCAGGGTGGCAGATCCTACGAGCAGTACTTC. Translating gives CASRSQGGRSYEQYF.

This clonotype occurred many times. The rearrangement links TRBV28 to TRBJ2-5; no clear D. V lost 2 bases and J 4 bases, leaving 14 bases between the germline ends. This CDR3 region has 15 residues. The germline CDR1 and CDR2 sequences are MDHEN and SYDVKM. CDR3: CASSLESGVGETQYF. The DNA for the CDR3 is TGTGCCAGCAGTTTAGAGTCTGGGGTCGGAGAGACCCAGTACTTC.

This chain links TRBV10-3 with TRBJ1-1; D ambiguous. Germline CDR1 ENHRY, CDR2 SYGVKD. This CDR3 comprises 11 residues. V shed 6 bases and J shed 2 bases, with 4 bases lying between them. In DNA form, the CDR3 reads TGTGCCATCAGGGTAAACACTGAAGCTTTCTTT. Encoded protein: CAIRVNTEAFF.

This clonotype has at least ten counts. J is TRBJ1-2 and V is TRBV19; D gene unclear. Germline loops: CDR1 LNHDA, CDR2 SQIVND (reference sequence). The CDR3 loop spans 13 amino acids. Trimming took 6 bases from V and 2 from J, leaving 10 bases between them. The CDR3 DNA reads TGTGCCAGTAGAGCCAGCCTGAACTATGGCTACACCTTC. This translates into CASRASLNYGYTF.

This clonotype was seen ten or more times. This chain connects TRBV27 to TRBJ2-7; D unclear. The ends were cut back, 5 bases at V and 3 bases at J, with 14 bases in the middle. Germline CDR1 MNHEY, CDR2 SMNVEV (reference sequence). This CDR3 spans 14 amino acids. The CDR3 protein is CASSPFYLDYEQYF. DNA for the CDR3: TGTGCCAGCAGTCCGTTCTATTTAGACTACGAGCAGTACTTC.

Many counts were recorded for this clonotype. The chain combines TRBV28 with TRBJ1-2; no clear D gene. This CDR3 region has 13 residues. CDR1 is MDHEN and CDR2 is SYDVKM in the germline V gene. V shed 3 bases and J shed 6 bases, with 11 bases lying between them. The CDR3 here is CASSLQDWDGYTF. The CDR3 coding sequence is TGTGCCAGCAGTTTGCAGGATTGGGATGGCTACACCTTC.

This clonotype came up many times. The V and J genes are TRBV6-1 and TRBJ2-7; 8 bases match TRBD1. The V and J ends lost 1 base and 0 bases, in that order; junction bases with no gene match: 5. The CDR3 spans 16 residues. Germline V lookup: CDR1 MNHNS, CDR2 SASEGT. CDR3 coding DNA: TGTGCCAGCAGTGAAGGGACAGGGTTCGTCTCCTACGAGCAGTACTTC. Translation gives CASSEGTGFVSYEQYF.

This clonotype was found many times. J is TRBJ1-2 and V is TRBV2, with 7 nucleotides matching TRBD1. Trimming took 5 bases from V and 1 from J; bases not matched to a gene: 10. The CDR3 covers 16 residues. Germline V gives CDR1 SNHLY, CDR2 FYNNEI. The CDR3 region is CASSMAGTVGNYGYTF. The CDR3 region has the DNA TGTGCCAGCAGTATGGCCGGGACAGTGGGTAACTATGGCTACACCTTC.

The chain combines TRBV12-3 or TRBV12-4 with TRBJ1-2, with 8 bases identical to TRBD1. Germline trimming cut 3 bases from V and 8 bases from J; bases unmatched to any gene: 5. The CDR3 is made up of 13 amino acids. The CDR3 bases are TGTGCCAGCAGTTTTCGGACAGGGTTGGGCTACACCTTC. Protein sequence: CASSFRTGLGYTF.

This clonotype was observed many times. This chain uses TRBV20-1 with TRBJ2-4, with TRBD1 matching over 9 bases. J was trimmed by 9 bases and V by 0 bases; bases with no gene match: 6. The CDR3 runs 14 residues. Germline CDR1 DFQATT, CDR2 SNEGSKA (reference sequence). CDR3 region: CSAREDRGSGIQYF. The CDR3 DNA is TGCAGTGCTAGAGAGGACAGGGGATCAGGCATTCAGTACTTC.

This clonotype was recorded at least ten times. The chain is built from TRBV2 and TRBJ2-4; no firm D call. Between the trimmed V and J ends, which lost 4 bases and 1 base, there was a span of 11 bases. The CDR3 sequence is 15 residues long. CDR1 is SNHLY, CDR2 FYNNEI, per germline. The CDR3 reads CASSGAFLAKNIQYF. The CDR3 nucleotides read TGTGCCAGCAGTGGGGCATTTTTGGCCAAAAACATTCAGTACTTC.

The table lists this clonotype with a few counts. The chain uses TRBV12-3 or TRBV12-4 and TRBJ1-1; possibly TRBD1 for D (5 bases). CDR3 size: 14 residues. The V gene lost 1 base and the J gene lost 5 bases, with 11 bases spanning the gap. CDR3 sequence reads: CASSLGRERTEAFF. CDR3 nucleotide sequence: TGTGCCAGCAGTTTAGGCAGGGAAAGGACTGAAGCTTTCTTT.

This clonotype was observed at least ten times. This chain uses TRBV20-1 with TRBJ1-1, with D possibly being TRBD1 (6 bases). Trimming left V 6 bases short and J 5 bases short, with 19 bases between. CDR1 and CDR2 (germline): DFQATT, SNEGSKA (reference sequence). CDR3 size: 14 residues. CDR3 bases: TGCAGTGCCCAAGTGGGGGGGCATGGGACTGAAGCTTTCTTT. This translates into CSAQVGGHGTEAFF.

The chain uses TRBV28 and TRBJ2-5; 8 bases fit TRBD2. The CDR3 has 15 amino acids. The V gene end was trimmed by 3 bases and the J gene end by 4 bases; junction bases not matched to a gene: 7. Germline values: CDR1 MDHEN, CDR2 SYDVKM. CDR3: CASSFPVAGRETQYF. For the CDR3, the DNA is TGTGCCAGCAGTTTTCCAGTAGCGGGGCGAGAGACCCAGTACTTC.

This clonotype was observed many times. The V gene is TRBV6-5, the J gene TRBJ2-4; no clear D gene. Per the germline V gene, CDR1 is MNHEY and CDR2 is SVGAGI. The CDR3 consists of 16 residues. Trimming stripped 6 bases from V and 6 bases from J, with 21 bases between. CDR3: CASSYLPTRQANIQYF. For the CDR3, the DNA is TGTGCCAGCAGCTACCTCCCGACACGTCAGGCAAACATTCAGTACTTC.

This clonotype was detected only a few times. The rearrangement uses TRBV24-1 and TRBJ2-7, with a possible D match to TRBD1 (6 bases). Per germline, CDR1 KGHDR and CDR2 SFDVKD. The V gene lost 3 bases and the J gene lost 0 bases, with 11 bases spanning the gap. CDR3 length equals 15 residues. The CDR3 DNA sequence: TGTGCCACCAGTGATCCCAAGACAGGCTCCTACGAGCAGTACTTC. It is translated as CATSDPKTGSYEQYF.

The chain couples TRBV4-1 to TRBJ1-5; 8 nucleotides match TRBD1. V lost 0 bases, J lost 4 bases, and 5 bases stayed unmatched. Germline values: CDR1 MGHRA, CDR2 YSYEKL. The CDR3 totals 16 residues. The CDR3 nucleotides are TGCGCCAGCAGCCAAGATGGGACAGGACTAAATCAGCCCCAGCATTTT. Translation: CASSQDGTGLNQPQHF.